This T cell receptor beta chain comes out of a study of chemoradiotherapy in HPV16-positive cancers. Study information: Functional T-cell assays on two HPV16-positive patients' cells defined candidate HPV-specific clones and common TCR motifs. Study-wide results and limits: For HPV16-positive patients, expanding HPV-responsive T cells associated with longer recurrence-free survival. Non-HPV-specific T cells did not expand in tumors during treatment, whereas candidate HPV-specific clones and E7-related motifs did.

Repertoires were generated with immunoSEQ multiplex PCR, while TCRdb's copy carries only in-frame clones and drops some. This repertoire shows tens of thousands of clones, about 86% found once; its top ten account for roughly 2.2%. A total of 12 residues make up the CDR3, ends included. CDR1 is SGDLS, CDR2 YYNGEE, per germline. For this clone: What it binds is not known. The limits of the CDR3 on the DNA are not certain, so only TCRdb's listed CDR3 is given.

Over chemoradiotherapy, repertoires were sampled more than once. V is TRBV9 and J is TRBJ1-1. The specimen was blood, collected from a patient who underwent chemoradiotherapy. This clonotype was obtained from a human donor with HPV-associated anogenital cancer. The chain's CDR3 is CASSVGGGTPFF.